This T cell receptor beta chain was recovered during a study of cytomegalovirus exposure and HLA in healthy donors. Here immunoSEQ multiplex PCR was the method, and the copy in TCRdb shows in-frame clones only, minus some. The table shows roughly 130,000 clones, with more than 70% occurring only once. Germline V gene lookup returns CDR1 WSHSY and CDR2 SAAADI. V shed 7 bases and J shed 6 bases, with 15 bases lying between them. CDR3 length equals 13 residues. This TCR came from a man aged 30-40 years in good health and CMV-seronegative. The material sequenced was PBMCs. This rearrangement joins TRBV10-2 to TRBJ1-1, with TRBD1 as a possible D gene (5 bases). CDR3 amino acids: CASIPKGRAEAFF. Here the CDR3 DNA reads TGCGCCAGCATCCCGAAGGGCAGGGCTGAAGCTTTCTTT.